A single sample is the source of the 2 T cell receptor beta chains below, sequenced in a study of OX40 agonist ivuxolimab in advanced cancers. The library was generated by the immunoSEQ multiplex PCR assay. TCRdb stores this immuneACCESS table with in-frame sequences only. Part of the clones is absent; in the studies checked, under half of the shortfall reflects unresolved V genes, and no reason is known for the rest. Across this sample there are about 110,000 clones, with more than 85% seen only once. The leading ten clones occupy approximately 0.69% of the sample. The sequences come from CD4+ or CD8+ T cells sorted from blood, collected in a trial of the OX40 agonist ivuxolimab. These TCRs come from an adult with an advanced solid tumor such as melanoma, head and neck, liver or kidney cancer.

On this clone: Compared with germline, one end of the junction differs, possibly owing to a read error. Other DNA sequences in the sample encode the same CDR3. The chain recombines TRBV2 with TRBJ2-6; TRBD2 agrees at 8 bases. The CDR3 length is 17 residues. Germline V gives CDR1 SNHLY, CDR2 FYNNEI. CDR3 loop: CASSGLGLVTGANVLTF. The CDR3 DNA is TGTGCCAGCAGTGGGTTGGGACTAGTGACTGGGGCCAACGTTCTGACTTTC.

The chain has TRBV11-3 and TRBJ2-7, with 8 bases identical to TRBD1. The CDR3 has 14 residues. The trim removed 5 bases at V and 3 bases at J, leaving 6 bases unmatched. Germline V CDR1 and CDR2: SGHNT, YENEEA. CDR3 in DNA: TGTGCCAGCAGCATAGGACAGGGAGTCTACGAGCAGTACTTC. Residues: CASSIGQGVYEQYF.